The clone carrying this TCR beta chain was detected ten times or more. The antigen remains undetermined. This sample is drawn from a study of identical twins. Study-wide results and limits: Memory repertoires lacked the insertion deficit that abundant cord blood beta clonotypes showed. Excess sharing between twins was weaker in beta out-of-frame sequences.

In every case, the donor was a healthy Caucasian. A universal primer site arose from template switching, and cDNA bore unique molecular identifiers. TCRdb ran MiXCR on the 5' RACE reads and lists one entry per CDR3 protein. The sample lists about 570,000 distinct CDR3 sequences; approximately 9.6% were seen once. These data are also associated with another study on yellow fever vaccine responses in identical twins.

The specimen sequenced was PBMCs. This receptor was identified in a woman aged 18 to 35 in good health.

CDR3 protein: CASSKTGGREKLFF. The CDR3 nucleotides are TGTGCCAGCAGTAAGACAGGGGGCCGTGAAAAACTGTTTTTT. The chain is built from TRBV6-1 and TRBJ1-4; 10 bases are a match to TRBD1. The CDR3 covers 14 residues. In germline, CDR1 is MNHNS, CDR2 SASEGT. J gave up 7 bases and V 5 bases, and 4 bases lay outside the gene matches.